Below are 2 T cell receptor beta chains sequenced from a single sample in a study of cytomegalovirus exposure and HLA in healthy donors. The PCR ran on 60 Vbeta and 13 Jbeta primers. Assay: immunoSEQ multiplex PCR; the TCRdb copy retains only in-frame clones and omits some. The sample records 170,000 or so clones, just under 80% being singletons. Sequenced: PBMCs. These receptors originate from a woman between 50 and 59 years old in good health and CMV-seropositive.

The chain links TRBV30 to TRBJ2-2; D call uncertain. The V gene's germline CDR1 is GTSNPN and CDR2 SVGIG (reference sequence). The CDR3 length is 15 residues. The ends were cut back, 3 bases at V and 1 base at J, with 12 bases in the middle. The DNA of the CDR3 is TGTGCCTGGAGCCTTAGACGGGTGAACACCGGGGAGCTGTTTTTT. It is translated as CAWSLRRVNTGELFF.

The chain is built from TRBV6-6 and TRBJ1-5; D remains ambiguous. The CDR3 extends over 14 amino acids. V gave up 10 bases and J gave up 3 bases, with 16 bases separating them. The V gene's germline CDR1 is MNHNY and CDR2 SVGAGI (reference sequence). The CDR3 protein is CATFGQVYNQPQHF. The CDR3 nucleotides read TGTGCCACCTTTGGTCAGGTGTACAATCAGCCCCAGCATTTT.